This T cell receptor beta chain appears in the sequencing data of a study of T-cell memory formation after mild COVID-19. Study-level results: Some clones that responded turned up in pre-infection memory, which suggests that cross-reactive memory joined in.

Each CDR3 protein is one row after TCRdb ran MiXCR on the 5' RACE reads. The profile shows approximately 350,000 distinct CDR3 sequences, 14% of them singletons. This clonotype was detected a few times. The target antigen is unknown. The CDR3 length is 12 residues. Germline values: CDR1 ENHRY, CDR2 SYGVKD. With 7 bases removed from V and 4 bases from J, the gap between germline ends came to 9 bases. Sequencing used PBMCs or a T cell subset sorted from them (not recorded which). The chain carries TRBV10-3 and TRBJ2-3; D tentatively reads TRBD1 or TRBD2 (5 bases each). The clonotype comes from a man aged 18 to 29 who had mild COVID-19 (a few samples of this study predate the infection). Cell type and time point are not known. In DNA form, the CDR3 reads TGTGCCATCATGGGGGTTGCAGATACGCAGTATTTT. Translation gives CAIMGVADTQYF.